Detailed here is one T cell receptor beta chain. This receptor's antigen is unknown. No much larger clonotype is one base removed from it; base qualities were not supplied. This sample is drawn from a study of patients and donors after allogeneic stem cell transplantation (dated by TCRdb to 2020 to 2022). The receptor library was made with RT-PCR. The listed sequencing device is NextSeq 550. The public reads were reprocessed in TCRdb via fastp at Q25 and MiXCR, keeping in-frame beta chains. Merged by CDR3 protein, the rows form single entries marked with the most common genes and DNA. For this sample the table gives about 4,200 distinct CDR3 sequences, of which approximately 16% were detected only once. Of the sample, over 70% is held by the ten largest clones. There are 15 amino acids in the CDR3, from cysteine to phenylalanine inclusive. Only the CDR3 DNA is retained, 45 bases long and in frame from the first base. Cut back by 5 bases and 0 bases, the V and J ends lie 11 bases apart. CDR1 is given as KGHSH and CDR2 as LQKENI, both from the germline V gene.

The source is a human donor who was either an allogeneic HSCT recipient or a stem cell or donor lymphocyte infusion donor (not recorded which). It is not recorded whose cells these are; they may come from a transplant donor. This sequence uses TRBV18 and TRBJ1-3, with a weak D call of TRBD1 (5 bases match). The sequencing sample was made of blood, either unsorted or a sorted T cell fraction (not recorded which). This receptor carries the CDR3 CASSKQEISGNTIYF. The base sequence is TGTGCCAGCTCAAAACAGGAGATCTCTGGAAACACCATATATTTT. Outside the CDR3, residues come from the reference TRBV18 and TRBJ1-3 proteins, so the full variable domain is: NAGVMQNPRHLVRRRGQEARLRCSPMKGHSHVYWYRQLPEEGLKFMVYLQKENIIDESGMPKERFSAEFPKEGPSILRIQQVVRGDSAAYFCASSKQEISGNTIYFGEGSWLTVV.